One and the same sample provided the 21 T cell receptor beta chains below, sequenced in a study of blood T cell repertoires in COVID-19 (dated by TCRdb to the early 2020s). Library generation was performed with the immunoSEQ multiplex PCR assay. TCRdb took this table from immuneACCESS and kept in-frame rearrangements with V and J called. Such tables lack part of the clones; where checked against another copy, unresolved V genes explain under half of the gap, and the rest is unexplained. Within this sample are 190,000 or so clones, with roughly 81% of them counted one time only. The top ten constitute 12% of the sample. Sequenced: peripheral blood. These receptors were obtained from a woman of 80 years or more with COVID-19, enrolled during active disease.

This rearrangement joins TRBV7-2 to TRBJ1-5, with 7 bases aligning to TRBD1. CDR3 size: 18 residues. V lost 2 bases to trimming and J lost 5 bases; unmatched junction nucleotides: 15. Germline CDR1 reads SGHTA; CDR2 reads FQGNSA. In nucleotides, the CDR3 is TGTGCCAGCAGCTTAAAGTCGACAGGGCCAATCCTTTATCAGCCCCAGCATTTT. Translation: CASSLKSTGPILYQPQHF.

J is TRBJ2-7 and V is TRBV15, with 7 bases that match TRBD2. The CDR3 spans 15 residues. Germline values: CDR1 LNHNV, CDR2 YYDKDF (reference sequence). Trimming removed 0 bases from V and 4 bases from J; junction bases left unmatched: 6. CDR3 sequence (DNA): TGTGCCACCAGCAGAGAGAGTGGGGGGGGTTACGAGCAGTACTTC. It yields the protein CATSRESGGGYEQYF.

CDR3 DNA sequence: TGTGCCAGCAGCTATGGGACTAGCGGGACATATAATGAGCAGTTCTTC. Translated: CASSYGTSGTYNEQFF. The chain recombines TRBV5-6 with TRBJ2-1; 13 nucleotides align to TRBD2. The J segment lost 7 bases and the V segment lost 3 bases, leaving 7 bases of the junction unmatched. This CDR3 comprises 16 residues. CDR1 and CDR2 (germline): SGHDT, YYEEEE.

The genes are TRBV9 and TRBJ2-7; the match to TRBD2 covers 8 bases. Germline V gene data show CDR1 as SGDLS and CDR2 as YYNGEE. Unmatched junction bases numbered 6, after V lost 5 bases and J lost 2 bases. The CDR3 has 14 residues. CDR3 amino acids: CASSETSVPYEQYF. The CDR3 DNA reads TGTGCCAGCAGTGAGACTAGCGTGCCCTACGAGCAGTACTTC.

V gene TRBV24-1 combines with J gene TRBJ2-1, with TRBD1 matching 10 bases. Germline-derived CDR1 and CDR2 are KGHDR and SFDVKD. This CDR3 comprises 18 residues. J lost 9 bases, V lost 4 bases, and 17 bases had no gene match. In DNA, the CDR3 is TGTGCCACCAGTGACAACCTCAAGTCGGGACAGGGGTACGGTGAGCAGTTCTTC. Translation gives CATSDNLKSGQGYGEQFF.

This clone turned up a few times. V is TRBV12-3 or TRBV12-4 and J is TRBJ2-7, with a weak D call TRBD1 (6 bases). V was trimmed by 3 bases and J by 6 bases, leaving 12 bases between them. This CDR3 region has 13 residues. Here the CDR3 DNA reads TGTGCCAGCAGTTTGAACAGGGAGATCGAGCAGTACTTC. Protein sequence: CASSLNREIEQYF.

The chain carries TRBV29-1 and TRBJ1-1, with 8 bases fitting TRBD1. The length of the CDR3 is 19 residues. J was trimmed by 6 bases and V by 3 bases; bases with no gene match: 24. Germline-derived CDR1 and CDR2 are SQVTM and ANQGSEA. The CDR3 DNA reads as TGCAGCGTTGACAGGTGGCAGGGGGCGAATTTTAAGGGAGTCCCTGAAGCTTTCTTT. Its protein is CSVDRWQGANFKGVPEAFF.

The chain carries TRBV7-3 and TRBJ1-1; unclear D gene. V was shortened by 0 bases and J by 7 bases, with 9 bases between the two germline ends. CDR1 and CDR2 from the germline V gene are SGHTA and FQGTGA. This CDR3 spans 13 amino acids. DNA for the CDR3: TGTGCCAGCAGCTTAACGGAGGGCAGTGAAGCTTTCTTT. It translates to CASSLTEGSEAFF.

A few counts support this clone. The V call is TRBV18, the J call TRBJ2-7; 8 bases map to TRBD2. V dropped 4 bases and J dropped 2; count of bases not matched to a gene: 7. In germline, CDR1 is KGHSH, CDR2 LQKENI. This CDR3 contains 15 residues. CDR3 in DNA: TGTGCCAGCTCACGCGCGGGAGGTCTAACCTACGAGCAGTACTTC. Encoded protein: CASSRAGGLTYEQYF.

This rearrangement joins TRBV5-1 to TRBJ1-2; tentatively, D is TRBD1 (6 bases). From germline, CDR1 is SGHRS and CDR2 YFSETQ. Between the trimmed V and J ends, which lost 3 bases and 6 bases, there was a span of 18 bases. The CDR3 is made up of 15 amino acids. Written as DNA, the CDR3 is TGCGCCAGCAGCTACTCGGGGGGGCGATTGGATGGCTACACCTTC. Amino acids: CASSYSGGRLDGYTF.

The chain links TRBV7-2 to TRBJ2-3, with TRBD2 matching over 10 bases. This CDR3 region has 16 residues. CDR1 is SGHTA and CDR2 is FQGNSA in the germline V gene. After removal of 6 bases from V and 1 base from J, the junction contained 7 bases not matched to a gene. Here the CDR3 DNA reads TGTGCCAGCAGGAGAGGGCTAGCGGGGGGCACAGATACGCAGTATTTT. Protein sequence: CASRRGLAGGTDTQYF.

The chain employs TRBV29-1 and TRBJ1-4; D perhaps matches TRBD1 (6 bases). This CDR3 comprises 15 residues. Trimming stripped 4 bases from V and 4 bases from J, with 16 bases between. Germline V gene lookup returns CDR1 SQVTM and CDR2 ANQGSEA. CDR3 DNA sequence: TGCAGCGTTGGTGCCAGGGGTACGGGTAATGAAAAACTGTTTTTT. Encoded protein: CSVGARGTGNEKLFF.

This chain links TRBV6-5 with TRBJ2-7, with 7 nucleotides matching TRBD1. The CDR3 covers 14 residues. The germline gives CDR1 MNHEY, CDR2 SVGAGI. V shed 2 bases, J shed 5 bases, and the junction held 6 bases outside the gene matches. The CDR3, as DNA: TGTGCCAGCAGTTACATGTCAGGGGGAAACGAGCAGTACTTC. Its translation is CASSYMSGGNEQYF.

The chain links TRBV27 to TRBJ2-1, with 9 positions matching TRBD2. This CDR3 comprises 14 residues. V was pared by 7 bases and J by 9 bases, with 10 bases of the junction left unmatched. CDR1 MNHEY and CDR2 SMNVEV come from the germline V gene (reference sequence). This CDR3 is CASNTGLAFGEQFF. CDR3 nucleotides: TGTGCCAGCAATACGGGACTAGCCTTTGGTGAGCAGTTCTTC.

The gene calls are TRBV19 and TRBJ1-1; D gene uncertain. Germline V gives CDR1 LNHDA, CDR2 SQIVND (reference sequence). The CDR3 runs 15 residues. V shed 4 bases and J shed 6 bases, with 18 bases lying between them. CDR3 nucleotide sequence: TGTGCCAGTAGTACCCTTGGTGCGTCGCCGCCTGAAGCTTTCTTT. This encodes CASSTLGASPPEAFF.

The rearrangement links TRBV6-1 to TRBJ1-2; TRBD1 matches at 9 bases. Germline CDR1 MNHNS, CDR2 SASEGT. V gave up 3 bases and J gave up 8 bases; unmatched junction bases: 4. The CDR3 totals 13 residues. In DNA form, the CDR3 reads TGTGCCAGCAGTGACCGGGACAGGGCGGGCTACACCTTC. This sequence encodes CASSDRDRAGYTF.

The rearrangement joins TRBV27 to TRBJ2-7, with TRBD1 matching 8 bases. The CDR3 has 13 amino acids. Germline loops: CDR1 MNHEY, CDR2 SMNVEV (reference sequence). After removal of 3 bases from V and 6 bases from J, the junction contained 4 bases not matched to a gene. The CDR3 DNA reads as TGTGCCAGCAGTTTGGACAGGGTTGGCGAGCAGTACTTC. As protein: CASSLDRVGEQYF.

This clone has a single count. The genes are TRBV6-1 and TRBJ1-1; D ambiguous. The V end lost 3 bases, the J end lost 7 bases, and 6 bases lay between the germline ends. Germline V gives CDR1 MNHNS, CDR2 SASEGT. This CDR3 is 11 amino acids long. Written as DNA, the CDR3 is TGTGCCAGCAGTGAGCTAAATGAAGCTTTCTTT. It yields the protein CASSELNEAFF.

This chain uses TRBV9 with TRBJ2-1; TRBD2 aligns across 12 bases. CDR1 SGDLS and CDR2 YYNGEE come from the germline V gene. The CDR3 consists of 15 residues. The V segment lost 3 bases and the J segment 8 bases; nucleotides outside the gene matches: 6. The CDR3 here is CASSATSGSVYEQFF. CDR3 bases: TGTGCCAGCAGCGCGACTAGCGGGAGTGTATATGAGCAGTTCTTC.

The chain is built from TRBV4-3 and TRBJ1-2; D is unresolved. The CDR3 is made up of 16 amino acids. Germline assignment: CDR1 LGHNA and CDR2 YSLEER. Deletions cut 4 bases from V and 4 bases from J, with 19 bases between. In DNA, the CDR3 is TGCGCCAGCAGCCTCGGAGCCGGGCGGGAAACCTATGGCTACACCTTC. This translates into CASSLGAGRETYGYTF.

V is TRBV13 and J is TRBJ2-7; D is perhaps TRBD2 (6 bases). The CDR3 sequence is 14 residues long. The V gene's germline CDR1 is PRHDT and CDR2 FYEKMQ (reference sequence). V was pared by 5 bases and J by 7 bases, with 18 bases between. DNA for the CDR3: TGTGCCAGCAGCACTACGGGTCCAGGGAGGGAGCAGTACTTC. The encoded protein is CASSTTGPGREQYF.